Listed below are T cell receptor beta chains from one sample, sequenced in a study of T cells in Graves' hyperthyroidism and ophthalmopathy. MiXCR was run by TCRdb on the multiplex PCR reads, yielding one entry per CDR3 protein. The sample includes some 580,000 distinct CDR3 sequences, around 16% of them seen just once. The sample taken for sequencing was blood. These TCRs come from a woman between 40 and 55 years old with Graves' ophthalmopathy. CDR3s include the opening cysteine and the closing phenylalanine or tryptophan. Each record gives: V gene, clone size, D gene, J gene, CDR3 protein, CDR3 DNA. A D gene is named only where the DNA matches it firmly. Not every row has a clone size; where given, it reads once, few, many or a size class.

TRBV6-1	-	-	TRBJ1-4	CASSPSGGVFEKLFF	TGTGCCAGCAGTCCATCGGGGGGAGTATTTGAAAAACTGTTTTTT
TRBV2	many	-	TRBJ2-1	CASEGGFRTTDYNEQFF	TGTGCCAGCGAAGGGGGTTTTCGTACCACAGACTACAATGAGCAGTTCTTC
TRBV24-1	-	-	TRBJ1-2	CATSADGRGYTF	TGTGCCACCAGTGCGGACGGACGCGGCTACACCTTC
TRBV27	-	-	TRBJ1-2	CASSPYGRHSYGYTF	TGTGCCAGCAGCCCCTATGGGAGGCACAGCTATGGCTACACCTTC
TRBV20-1	-	TRBD2	TRBJ2-4	CSAPLAGGPKNIQYF	TGCAGTGCACCTTTAGCGGGAGGGCCCAAAAACATTCAGTACTTC
TRBV18	many	-	TRBJ2-3	CASSRATGITDTQYF	TGTGCCAGCTCACGGGCAACAGGGATCACAGATACGCAGTATTTT
TRBV7-9	few	-	TRBJ2-1	CASSLGSGFDEQFF	TGTGCCAGCAGCTTAGGTTCGGGGTTCGATGAGCAGTTCTTC
TRBV6-5	once	TRBD1	TRBJ2-3	CASSYQQGETDTQYF	TGTGCCAGCAGTTATCAACAGGGGGAGACAGATACGCAGTATTTT
TRBV28	few	-	TRBJ1-4	CASSPSGGTNEKLFF	TGTGCCAGCAGTCCCTCGGGGGGAACTAATGAAAAACTGTTTTTT
TRBV28	-	-	TRBJ1-5	CASSVQGEAQHF	TGTGCCAGCAGTGTACAGGGAGAGGCCCAGCATTTT
TRBV20-1	-	-	TRBJ2-5	CSARDGAGETQYF	TGCAGTGCTAGAGATGGGGCGGGAGAGACCCAGTACTTC
TRBV2	many	-	TRBJ2-3	CASQGGHNLDTQYF	TGTGCCAGCCAGGGCGGGCATAACCTGGATACGCAGTATTTT
TRBV20-1	-	TRBD2	TRBJ2-3	CSPDGASGRADTQYF	TGCAGTCCAGACGGGGCTAGCGGGAGAGCAGATACGCAGTATTTT
TRBV27	many	-	TRBJ1-2	CASSVVGGEFYRYTF	TGTGCCAGCAGCGTGGTAGGGGGGGAATTCTATCGCTACACCTTC
TRBV20-1	many	-	TRBJ2-6	CSARDPRNVLTF	TGCAGTGCTAGAGATCCTCGGAACGTCCTGACTTTC
TRBV19	few	TRBD1	TRBJ2-7	CATRPGQNSYEQYF	TGTGCCACCAGACCGGGACAGAACTCCTACGAGCAGTACTTC
TRBV11-2	-	TRBD1	TRBJ1-2	CASSYGTGDTLNYGYTF	TGTGCCAGCAGCTATGGGACAGGGGATACACTCAACTATGGCTACACCTTC
TRBV19	-	TRBD1	TRBJ1-5	CASTRRGQGNQPQHF	TGTGCCAGTACCCGAAGGGGACAGGGGAATCAGCCCCAGCATTTT
TRBV6-1	many	TRBD1	TRBJ2-1	CASSPDRDRNEQFF	TGTGCCAGCAGCCCAGACAGGGATCGAAATGAGCAGTTCTTC
TRBV11-2	many	TRBD2	TRBJ2-3	CASSLHSSGGTDTQYF	TGTGCCAGCAGCTTACACTCTAGCGGGGGCACAGATACGCAGTATTTT
TRBV28	many	-	TRBJ1-2	CASSLGSRARGYTF	TGTGCCAGCAGCTTAGGTTCGAGGGCTAGGGGCTACACCTTC
TRBV11-2	many	-	TRBJ2-3	CASSLAGVDNTDTQYF	TGTGCCAGCAGCTTGGCTGGGGTGGATAACACAGATACGCAGTATTTT
TRBV25-1	-	TRBD1	TRBJ1-2	CASGGQNYGYTF	TGTGCCAGCGGGGGACAGAACTATGGCTACACCTTC
TRBV28	many	TRBD1	TRBJ1-2	CASSLTGRAYGYTF	TGTGCCAGCAGTTTGACAGGGAGGGCCTATGGCTACACCTTC
TRBV16	many	-	TRBJ2-1	CASSQYRATEQFF	TGTGCCAGCAGCCAATATCGGGCTACCGAGCAGTTCTTC
TRBV10-2	-	-	TRBJ1-5	CASSEEGHKKHF	TGCGCCAGCAGTGAAGAAGGACATAAGAAGCATTTT
TRBV19	many	-	TRBJ2-2	CASSIDQWTTGTGELFF	TGTGCCAGTAGTATAGATCAATGGACCACAGGCACCGGGGAGCTGTTTTTT
TRBV20-1	many	-	TRBJ2-3	CSVQPRLGSTDTQYF	TGCAGTGTACAACCCCGGCTAGGGAGCACAGATACGCAGTATTTT
TRBV5-1	-	-	TRBJ2-5	CASSLVVATETQYF	TGCGCCAGCAGCTTGGTCGTTGCGACGGAGACCCAGTACTTC
TRBV15	many	-	TRBJ2-2	CATSRGTNTGELFF	TGTGCCACCAGCAGAGGAACGAACACCGGGGAGCTGTTTTTT
TRBV7-9	many	-	TRBJ2-1	CASSPVVNEQFF	TGTGCCAGCAGCCCTGTCGTGAATGAGCAGTTCTTC
TRBV20-1	-	TRBD1	TRBJ2-2	CSARDPRDSTGELFF	TGCAGTGCTAGAGATCCCCGGGACAGCACCGGGGAGCTGTTTTTT
TRBV12-3/TRBV12-4	few	-	TRBJ1-2	CASSLGPEHGYTF	TGTGCCAGCAGTTTAGGGCCGGAGCATGGCTACACCTTC
TRBV18	many	TRBD1	TRBJ2-7	CASSATGSKGYEQYF	TGTGCCAGCTCAGCGACAGGGAGTAAGGGCTACGAGCAGTACTTC
TRBV18	few	TRBD1	TRBJ2-4	CASSPSGGADKNIQYF	TGTGCCAGCTCACCATCAGGGGGCGCTGACAAAAACATTCAGTACTTC
TRBV10-3	-	-	TRBJ2-7	CAISSRDEQYF	TGTGCCATCAGTAGCAGGGACGAGCAGTACTTC
TRBV6-4	few	-	TRBJ2-3	CASSDMAGTNTDTQYF	TGTGCCAGCAGTGACATGGCAGGGACGAACACAGATACGCAGTATTTT
TRBV18	many	-	TRBJ2-3	CASSPPTTYGADTQYF	TGTGCCAGCTCACCACCGACCACTTATGGAGCAGATACGCAGTATTTT